These 6 T cell receptor beta chains were sequenced from one sample in a study of cytomegalovirus exposure and HLA in healthy donors. Use of 60 Vbeta and 13 Jbeta primers characterized the PCR. The protocol was immunoSEQ multiplex PCR, while the TCRdb copy is restricted to in-frame clones and leaves out a portion. The sample carries around 150,000 clones, 82% recorded once. Sequences were obtained from PBMCs. The receptor set was obtained from a girl aged 5-17 years in good health and CMV-seropositive.

V and J are TRBV7-6 and TRBJ2-1, with 16 bases lining up with TRBD2. This CDR3 region has 19 residues. CDR1 and CDR2 (germline): SGHVS, FNYEAQ. J lost 8 bases, V lost 7 bases, and 17 bases had no gene match. The CDR3 is CASTGTSGGGSAPPHEQFF. The CDR3 nucleotides are TGTGCCAGCACCGGGACTAGCGGGGGGGGGTCGGCCCCGCCCCATGAGCAGTTCTTC.

The rearrangement links TRBV5-4 to TRBJ2-1; D may be TRBD2 (5 bases). The V gene lost 0 bases and the J gene lost 6 bases, with 7 bases spanning the gap. The germline CDR1 and CDR2 sequences are SGHNT and YYREEE (reference sequence). The CDR3 has 13 residues. CDR3 nucleotide sequence: TGTGCCAGCAGCTTGGCCGCGGGCAATGAGCAGTTCTTC. Amino acid sequence: CASSLAAGNEQFF.

This chain links TRBV18 with TRBJ2-2; 8 bases are a match to TRBD2. The CDR3 sequence is 16 residues long. Looked up from germline, CDR1 is KGHSH and CDR2 is LQKENI. The V and J ends lost 5 bases and 0 bases, in that order; junction bases with no gene match: 5. CDR3 in DNA: TGTGCCAGCTCAATGCTTAGCGGGACGAACACCGGGGAGCTGTTTTTT. This encodes CASSMLSGTNTGELFF.

The chain employs TRBV5-6 and TRBJ1-4, with 8 bases that match TRBD1. The CDR3 runs to 15 residues. Trimming cost V 3 bases and J 2 bases; bases outside gene matches: 3. Germline values: CDR1 SGHDT, CDR2 YYEEEE. The CDR3 nucleotides read TGTGCCAGCAGCTATCAGGGGGCGACTAATGAAAAACTGTTTTTT. Translated: CASSYQGATNEKLFF.

V is TRBV9 and J is TRBJ2-7; D possibly corresponds to TRBD1 (6 bases). CDR1 SGDLS and CDR2 YYNGEE come from the germline V gene. This CDR3 has 15 amino acids. Trimming removed 0 bases from V and 0 bases from J, with 10 bases in between. The CDR3 loop reads CASSVGTDSSYEQYF. The CDR3 region has the DNA TGTGCCAGCAGCGTAGGGACGGACAGCTCCTACGAGCAGTACTTC.

V and J are TRBV4-2 and TRBJ2-1, with TRBD2 as a possible D gene (6 bases). V shed 4 bases and J shed 5 bases, with 18 bases lying between them. The CDR3 has 16 residues. Per germline, CDR1 LGHNA and CDR2 YNFKEQ. CDR3 sequence: CASSPTGRLSNNEQFF. For the CDR3, the DNA is TGTGCCAGCAGCCCTACCGGGAGACTATCCAACAATGAGCAGTTCTTC.